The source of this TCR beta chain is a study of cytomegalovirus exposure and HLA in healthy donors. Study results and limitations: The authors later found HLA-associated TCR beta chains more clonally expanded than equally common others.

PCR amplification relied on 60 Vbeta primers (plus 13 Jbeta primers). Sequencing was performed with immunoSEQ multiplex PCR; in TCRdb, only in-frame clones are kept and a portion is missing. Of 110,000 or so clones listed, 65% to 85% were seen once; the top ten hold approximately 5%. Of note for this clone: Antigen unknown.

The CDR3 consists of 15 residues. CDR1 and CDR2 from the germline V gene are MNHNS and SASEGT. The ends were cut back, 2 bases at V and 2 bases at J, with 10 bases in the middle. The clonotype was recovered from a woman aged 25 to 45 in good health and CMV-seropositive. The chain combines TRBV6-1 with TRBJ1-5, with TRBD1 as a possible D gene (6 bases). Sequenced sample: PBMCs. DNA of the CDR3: TGTGCCAGCAGTGAAATGGGGGCGGGCAATCAGCCCCAGCATTTT. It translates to CASSEMGAGNQPQHF.